This T cell receptor (beta chain) was found in a study of blood T cell repertoires in COVID-19. Background on the study: Both acute and convalescent COVID-19 samples were obtained from the United States, Italy and Spain. The cDNA or gDNA used as material had been derived from T cells, B-cell-depleted T cells, or PBMCs.

Assignments of participants to cohorts depended upon their own reported clinical history. V was trimmed by 1 base and J by 4 bases, leaving 16 bases between them. Germline-derived CDR1 and CDR2 are MGHRA and YSYEKL. CDR3 size: 16 residues. Clones were read by immunoSEQ multiplex PCR, and TCRdb kept only the in-frame ones, dropping some. Counted here are about 200,000 clones, approximately 79% occurring once; the ten biggest clones make up 5.2%. This sequence joins TRBV4-1 and TRBJ1-2, with D tentatively TRBD1 (5 bases). The TCR sequence derives from a woman aged 55 to 70 with acute COVID-19. Input material: PBMCs or T cells enriched from blood (not recorded which). The DNA for the CDR3 is TGCGCCAGCAGCCAAGGGTTAGGGGTCCGCGGCTATGGCTACACCTTC. As protein: CASSQGLGVRGYGYTF.